The sequence of this T cell receptor beta chain was determined in a study of regulatory T cells in long-lasting Graves disease. The V gene's germline CDR1 is KGHDR and CDR2 SFDVKD. The CDR3 spans 16 residues. iRepertoire HTBI primers and Arm-PCR of CDR3 regions built TCR beta libraries. TCRdb passed the multiplex PCR reads through MiXCR, listing each CDR3 protein once. The sample records about 520,000 distinct CDR3 sequences, 12% being singletons. Time point indicated: newly diagnosed GD, antithyroid drugs for less than 3 months. Extracted RNA from PBMCs served as the source of the TCR library. An endocrinology unit in Xi'an, China, supplied the patients. Study-level points and caveats: Lower TCR diversity characterized persistent Graves' patients relative to newly diagnosed patients. Only a small sample size was used, which may have cut accuracy.

Note on this clonotype: Its specificity is unknown.

These data are also associated with another study on T cells in Graves' hyperthyroidism and ophthalmopathy. That study reports: Blood also carried most thyroid clonotypes expanded above 0.001.

The chain links TRBV24-1 to TRBJ2-7, with D perhaps assigned TRBD1 or TRBD2 (5 bases each). The J call may be in error: the DNA end matches TRBJ2-1 better. The TCR sequence derives from a young woman with Graves disease. The sample was peripheral blood mononuclear cells (PBMCs), taken at new diagnosis, from a patient treated with antithyroid drugs. The CDR3 DNA is TGTGCCACCAGTCACGCCGGGGCAGGGCCTATAGGTGAGCAGTTCTTC. Its translation: CATSHAGAGPIGEQFF.